One sample yielded the 2 T cell receptor beta chains listed below, sequenced in a study of cytomegalovirus exposure and HLA in healthy donors. Profiled with immunoSEQ multiplex PCR; TCRdb holds only in-frame clones, not every one. The sample records 200,000 to 250,000 clones, about 93% being singletons. Sequencing was performed on PBMCs. These receptors were taken from a woman between 18 and 29 years old in good health and CMV-seronegative.

V is TRBV5-1 and J is TRBJ2-3, with D possibly being TRBD1 (5 bases). CDR3 length: 16 amino acids. The V gene's germline CDR1 is SGHRS and CDR2 YFSETQ. Trimming stripped 1 base from V and 0 bases from J, with 12 bases between. The CDR3 DNA reads as TGCGCCAGCAGCTTGACAGGCGATACTAGCACAGATACGCAGTATTTT. Its translation is CASSLTGDTSTDTQYF.

As DNA, the CDR3 is TGTGCCAGCAGTCCGTTTCCTAGCGCGACATACAATGAGCAGTTCTTC. Translated: CASSPFPSATYNEQFF. The genes are TRBV27 and TRBJ2-1, with D perhaps matching TRBD2 (6 bases). The CDR3 loop spans 16 amino acids. The germline V gene has CDR1 MNHEY and CDR2 SMNVEV (reference sequence). V dropped 5 bases and J dropped 4 bases, with 18 bases sitting between them.